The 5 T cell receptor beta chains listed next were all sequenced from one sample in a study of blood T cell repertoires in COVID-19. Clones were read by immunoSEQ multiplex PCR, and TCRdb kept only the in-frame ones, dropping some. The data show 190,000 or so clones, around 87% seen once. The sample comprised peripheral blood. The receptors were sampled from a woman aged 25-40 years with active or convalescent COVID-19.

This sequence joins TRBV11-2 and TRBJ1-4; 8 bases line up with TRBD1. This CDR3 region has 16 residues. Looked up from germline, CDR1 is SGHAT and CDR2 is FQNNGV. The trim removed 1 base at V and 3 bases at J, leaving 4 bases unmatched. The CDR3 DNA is TGTGCCAGCAGCTTAGGCGACAGGGGTTCTAATGAAAAACTGTTTTTT. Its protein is CASSLGDRGSNEKLFF.

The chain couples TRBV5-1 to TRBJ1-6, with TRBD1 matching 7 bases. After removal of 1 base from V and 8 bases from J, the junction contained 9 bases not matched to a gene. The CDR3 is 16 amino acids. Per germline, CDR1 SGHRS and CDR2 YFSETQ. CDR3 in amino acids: CASSLSPGQIDSPLHF. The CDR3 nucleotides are TGCGCCAGCAGCTTGTCCCCGGGACAGATTGATTCACCCCTCCACTTT.

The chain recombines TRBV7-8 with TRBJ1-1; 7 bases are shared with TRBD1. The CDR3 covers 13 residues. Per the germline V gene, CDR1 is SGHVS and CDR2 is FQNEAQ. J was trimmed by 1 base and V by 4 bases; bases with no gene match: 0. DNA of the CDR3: TGTGCCAGCAGCTCAGGGGGGAACACTGAAGCTTTCTTT. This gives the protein CASSSGGNTEAFF.

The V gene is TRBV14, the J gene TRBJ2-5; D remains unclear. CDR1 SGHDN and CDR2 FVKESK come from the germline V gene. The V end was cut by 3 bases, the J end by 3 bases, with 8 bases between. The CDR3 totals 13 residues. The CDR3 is CASSHGLEETQYF. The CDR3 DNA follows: TGTGCCAGCAGCCATGGCCTAGAAGAGACCCAGTACTTC.

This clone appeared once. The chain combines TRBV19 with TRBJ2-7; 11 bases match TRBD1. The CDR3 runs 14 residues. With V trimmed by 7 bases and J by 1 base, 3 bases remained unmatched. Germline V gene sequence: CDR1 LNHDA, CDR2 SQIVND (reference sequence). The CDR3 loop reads CASMGTGGSYEQYF. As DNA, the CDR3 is TGTGCCAGTATGGGGACAGGGGGGTCCTACGAGCAGTACTTC. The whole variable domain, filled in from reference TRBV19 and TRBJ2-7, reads DGGITQSPKYLFRKEGQNVTLSCEQNLNHDAMYWYRQDPGQGLRLIYYSQIVNDFQKGDIAEGYSVSREKKESFPLTVTSAQKNPTAFYLCASMGTGGSYEQYFGPGTRLTVT.